Listed below are T cell receptor beta chains from one sample, sequenced in a study of CD8+ T cells in alopecia areata. Some clones are missing from TCRdb's copy, which holds only in-frame ones; the method was immunoSEQ multiplex PCR. The sample has 65,000 to 90,000 clones; roughly half are singletons. Source material: NKG2D-high CD8+ T cells sorted from blood. Receptor source: a human donor with alopecia areata. The CDR3 runs from the conserved cysteine through the conserved F or W. The D gene is left open where the match is weak. Only part of the rows carry a size: once, few, many, or a class if the clone is expanded.

d_call j_call clone_size v_call cdr3_nt cdr3_aa
TRBD1 TRBJ1-3 NA TRBV29-1 TGCAGCGTTGGAGGGGGCTTGGGTGGAAACACCATATATTTT CSVGGGLGGNTIYF
NA TRBJ2-1 NA TRBV28 TGTGCCAGCAGTTTCCCGAGGCCACTCTACAATGAGCAGTTCTTC CASSFPRPLYNEQFF
NA TRBJ1-1 once TRBV30 TGTGCCTGGAGAGGGGGGACCGCTGAAGCTTTCTTT CAWRGGTAEAFF
NA TRBJ2-7 NA TRBV11-2 TGTGCCAGCAGCTCCGAAGGTGGGATCGCCGCCGAGCAGTACTTC CASSSEGGIAAEQYF
NA TRBJ1-2 NA TRBV30 TGTGCTACCTGGATGGGACCATTCTATGGCTACACCTTC CATWMGPFYGYTF
NA TRBJ2-2 NA TRBV29-1 TGCAGCGTTGAGACTAGGCCTTATGCCGGGGAGCTGTTTTTT CSVETRPYAGELFF
TRBD2 TRBJ2-7 NA TRBV30 TGTGCCTGGAGTCGGAATAGCGGGGGAAGGAGGTCCGAGCAGTACTTC CAWSRNSGGRRSEQYF
NA TRBJ2-1 NA TRBV29-1 TGCAGCGTTCTCCCCCGGGGGGCCAGTGAGCAGTTCTTC CSVLPRGASEQFF
NA TRBJ2-7 NA TRBV4-3 TGCGCCAGCAGCCAAGATCAAACGGACTACGAGCAGTACTTC CASSQDQTDYEQYF
NA TRBJ2-1 NA TRBV29-1 TGCAGCGTTGTGAAGGCGACTATCAATGAGCAGTTCTTC CSVVKATINEQFF
NA TRBJ2-7 NA TRBV5-1 TGCGCCAGCAGAAACGAGGAAAGGGGCTACGAGCAGTACTTC CASRNEERGYEQYF
NA TRBJ2-6 NA TRBV5-1 TGCGCCAGCAGCTCGGGGCGGGGATTAGGGGCCAACGTCCTGACTTTC CASSSGRGLGANVLTF
NA TRBJ2-5 NA TRBV2 TGTGCCAGCAGTGTCACCCCAGGGGGGGAGACCCAGTACTTC CASSVTPGGETQYF
NA TRBJ2-1 NA TRBV7-2 TGTGCCAGCAGCTTAGAGGGGAGCTCCTACAATGAGCAGTTCTTC CASSLEGSSYNEQFF
NA TRBJ2-1 NA TRBV30 TGTGCCTGGACCCAGGACCAAATCGGCAATGAGCAGTTCTTC CAWTQDQIGNEQFF
NA TRBJ2-3 NA TRBV7-6 TGTGCCAGCAGCTTAGCGGCCCAGCTTAGCACAGATACGCAGTATTTT CASSLAAQLSTDTQYF
TRBD1 TRBJ2-7 NA TRBV4-3 TGCGCCAGCAGCCCCTCCAGGACAGGGGCCTACGAGCAGTACTTC CASSPSRTGAYEQYF
TRBD1 TRBJ1-4 few TRBV29-1 TGCAGCGTTACCCTGAGGGACAGTTTAAATGAAAAACTGTTTTTT CSVTLRDSLNEKLFF
TRBD1 TRBJ2-7 NA TRBV11-2 TGTGCCAGCAGCTTAGCACAGGGGGCTTACGAGCAGTACTTC CASSLAQGAYEQYF
NA TRBJ1-1 few TRBV29-1 TGCAGCGTAGGACACTACATGAACACTGAAGCTTTCTTT CSVGHYMNTEAFF
TRBD1 TRBJ1-2 NA TRBV4-1 TGCGCCAGCAGCTCCGGGACAGCAAGTGGCTACACCTTC CASSSGTASGYTF
NA TRBJ1-2 few TRBV2 TGTGCCAGCGGGGGAGGGATCGGCTACACCTTC CASGGGIGYTF
NA TRBJ2-6 NA TRBV9 TGTGCCAGCACGGGTCGCGGCTCTGGGGCCAACGTCCTGACTTTC CASTGRGSGANVLTF
NA TRBJ2-7 NA TRBV2 TGTGCCAGCCTGGTAGTAGTATACGAGCAGTACTTC CASLVVVYEQYF
NA TRBJ2-2 NA TRBV30 TGTGCCTGGTGTTTGGGGGGCCTTAGGACCGGGGAGCTGTTTTTT CAWCLGGLRTGELFF
NA TRBJ2-1 NA TRBV30 TGTGCCTGGAGTGTACAGCCCCTTTCGGGAAATGAGCAGTTCTTC CAWSVQPLSGNEQFF
TRBD2 TRBJ2-1 NA TRBV27 TGTGCCAGCAGTCCAACTAGCGGGGCAAACAATGAGCAGTTCTTC CASSPTSGANNEQFF
NA TRBJ2-2 few TRBV27 TGTGCCAGCAGTCTAAGATCCGGGGAGCTGTTTTTT CASSLRSGELFF
TRBD1 TRBJ1-5 NA TRBV28 TGTGCCAGCACCAACTCGGCGACAGGGCCGTTAGGCAATCAGCCCCAGCATTTT CASTNSATGPLGNQPQHF